Below, 21 T cell receptor beta chains from the same sample are listed, as sequenced in a study of T cells in Graves' hyperthyroidism and ophthalmopathy. From RNA transcripts, TCR beta CDR3 regions were amplified. With the HTBI primer set, the TCR CDR3 went through a first round of RT-PCR. TCRdb processed the multiplex PCR reads anew with MiXCR; each CDR3 protein has one entry. The sample carries fewer than 450,000 distinct CDR3 sequences, nearly 15% recorded once. The specimen sequenced was blood. These receptors were collected from a woman aged 60 to 75 with Graves' ophthalmopathy.

This clonotype has at least ten counts. The CDR3 spells CASSLRGLAGADTQYF. CDR3 sequence (DNA): TGTGCCAGCAGTTTAAGGGGACTAGCGGGAGCAGATACGCAGTATTTT. V gene TRBV28 combines with J gene TRBJ2-3; 14 bases match TRBD2. V lost 2 bases, J lost 4 bases, and 2 bases stayed unmatched. Germline V lookup: CDR1 MDHEN, CDR2 SYDVKM. The CDR3 is 16 residues long.

About this clonotype itself: A read error may be the cause here, since a much bigger clone is one base away. The chain links TRBV27 to TRBJ2-7, with 9 bases matching TRBD2. V shed 7 bases, J shed 6 bases, and the junction held 10 bases outside the gene matches. The CDR3 is 14 residues long. Germline CDR1 is MNHEY and CDR2 is SMNVEV (reference sequence). The CDR3 spells CASMGSGRGCEQYF. Here the CDR3 DNA reads TGTGCCAGCATGGGTAGCGGGAGAGGGTGCGAGCAGTACTTC.

The J gene is TRBJ1-2, the V gene TRBV19, with 10 bases that match TRBD1. Germline CDR1 is LNHDA and CDR2 is SQIVND (reference sequence). The CDR3 is 13 residues long. V lost 4 bases, J lost 8 bases, and 4 bases stayed unmatched. The CDR3 sequence is CASSTTGGDGYTF. The DNA for the CDR3 is TGTGCCAGTAGTACGACAGGGGGCGACGGCTACACCTTC.

The V and J genes are TRBV28 and TRBJ2-3; D tentatively fits TRBD1 or TRBD2 (5 bases each). This CDR3 region has 14 residues. CDR1 and CDR2 (germline): MDHEN, SYDVKM. With 5 bases removed from V and 2 bases from J, the gap between germline ends came to 11 bases. Here the CDR3 reads CASSHTGTTDTQYF. The CDR3 nucleotides are TGTGCCAGCAGTCATACTGGGACCACAGATACGCAGTATTTT.

This clonotype was observed at least ten times. V gene TRBV3-1 combines with J gene TRBJ1-2; TRBD1 is a possible D gene (6 bases). Deletions cut 3 bases from V and 8 bases from J, with 16 bases between. CDR1 and CDR2 (germline): LGHDT, YNNKEL (reference sequence). The CDR3 has 14 amino acids. The CDR3 loop reads CASSQTGTRRGYTF. CDR3 sequence (DNA): TGTGCCAGCAGCCAGACCGGGACACGAAGGGGCTACACCTTC.

There are many counts of this clonotype. This chain uses TRBV2 with TRBJ1-1; the match to TRBD1 covers 7 bases. CDR3 length equals 15 residues. Germline values: CDR1 SNHLY, CDR2 FYNNEI. The V gene end was trimmed by 8 bases and the J gene end by 6 bases; junction bases not matched to a gene: 15. The CDR3 DNA sequence: TGTGCCAGCGCCGGGGACAGTTCAACAGTCGCTGAAGCTTTCTTT. As protein: CASAGDSSTVAEAFF.

This clonotype was observed many times. The genes are TRBV11-3 and TRBJ2-7; D may correspond to TRBD1 or TRBD2 (5 bases each). Germline CDR1 and CDR2: SGHNT and YENEEA. CDR3 length: 14 residues. V lost 1 base and J 0 bases, leaving 7 bases between the germline ends. This chain's CDR3 is CASSLGGDSYEQYF. CDR3 in DNA: TGTGCCAGCAGCTTAGGAGGGGACTCCTACGAGCAGTACTTC.

On this clonotype: This may come from a read error, since a much larger clone is one base off. V usage is TRBV12-3 or TRBV12-4 and J usage is TRBJ1-1, with 7 bases fitting TRBD1. The CDR3 consists of 13 residues. The CDR3: CVSRGGGNTEAFF. DNA for the CDR3: TGTGTCAGCAGGGGGGGAGGCAACACTGAAGCTTTCTTT.

This rearrangement joins TRBV6-2 or TRBV6-3 to TRBJ2-5, with D possibly being TRBD1 (5 bases). Germline CDR1 and CDR2: MNHEY and SVGEGT. The CDR3 contains 15 residues. Between the trimmed V and J ends, which lost 0 bases and 2 bases, there was a span of 10 bases. The CDR3 region has the DNA TGTGCCAGCAGTTACTCCGGACATTCACAAGAGACCCAGTACTTC. It translates to CASSYSGHSQETQYF.

The chain combines TRBV12-3 or TRBV12-4 with TRBJ2-6; D may be TRBD2 (6 bases). The V gene lost 6 bases and the J gene lost 1 base, with 10 bases spanning the gap. There are 15 residues in the CDR3. The CDR3 DNA reads as TGTGCCAGCAGATCCGGGGGTTCTGGGGCCAACGTCCTGACTTTC. Residues: CASRSGGSGANVLTF.

This clonotype turned up a few times. The rearrangement joins TRBV5-1 to TRBJ1-2, with TRBD1 as a possible D gene (5 bases). CDR1 is SGHRS and CDR2 is YFSETQ in the germline V gene. Trimming took off 0 bases at V and 4 bases at J, with 13 bases between the two ends. The CDR3 is 15 amino acids. The CDR3 loop reads CASSLVRGRGYGYTF. The DNA of the CDR3 is TGCGCCAGCAGCTTGGTCCGGGGGAGAGGCTATGGCTACACCTTC.

This clonotype was observed many times. V usage is TRBV29-1 and J usage is TRBJ2-3; D remains unclear. Germline V gene data show CDR1 as SQVTM and CDR2 as ANQGSEA. V was cut by 4 bases and J by 6 bases, with 11 bases left in between. The length of the CDR3 is 12 residues. The CDR3 sequence is CSVVPAVDTQYF. CDR3 nucleotide sequence: TGCAGCGTTGTTCCAGCAGTCGATACGCAGTATTTT.

This chain connects TRBV7-9 to TRBJ2-7; D is uncertain. Germline V lookup: CDR1 SEHNR, CDR2 FQNEAQ (reference sequence). The CDR3 has 13 residues. Trimming removed 8 bases at V and 1 base at J, with 12 bases between. The CDR3 here is CASESLGSYEQYF. Here the CDR3 DNA reads TGTGCCAGCGAGTCTCTAGGGTCCTACGAGCAGTACTTC.

V is TRBV20-1 and J is TRBJ2-7, with no clear D. CDR1 is DFQATT, CDR2 SNEGSKA, per germline (reference sequence). This CDR3 comprises 12 residues. Deletions cut 6 bases from V and 3 bases from J, with 12 bases between. This CDR3 reads CSALVVGYEQYF. For the CDR3, the DNA is TGCAGTGCCTTAGTAGTAGGCTACGAGCAGTACTTC.

This clonotype was counted ten times or more. V and J are TRBV18 and TRBJ1-1; D gene ambiguous. Trimming shortened V by 3 bases and J by 4 bases, and 12 bases separated the two germline ends. The CDR3 extends over 14 amino acids. Germline V gene sequence: CDR1 KGHSH, CDR2 LQKENI. This chain's CDR3 is CASSPPAGSTEAFF. The DNA for the CDR3 is TGTGCCAGCTCACCCCCGGCGGGGAGCACTGAAGCTTTCTTT.

This clonotype came up many times. A junction boundary mismatches the germline segment, possibly from a read error. The chain has TRBV28 and TRBJ1-4, with TRBD1 as a possible D gene (6 bases). This CDR3 has 15 residues. Germline loops: CDR1 MDHEN, CDR2 SYDVKM. The CDR3 reads CASTLAGGLNEKLFF. The CDR3 DNA follows: TGTGCCAGCACTTTAGCTGGGGGGCTTAATGAAAAACTGTTTTTT. The variable domain in full, completed from reference TRBV28 and TRBJ1-4, reads DVKVTQSSRYLVKRTGEKVFLECVQDMDHENMFWYRQDPGLGLRLIYFSYDVKMKEKGDIPEGYSVSREKKERFSLILESASTNQTSMYLCASTLAGGLNEKLFFGSGTQLSVL.

Comments on this clonotype: Germline and junction disagree at one end, which may indicate a read error. This rearrangement joins TRBV27 to TRBJ1-5, with TRBD1 as a possible D gene (6 bases). The CDR3 covers 17 residues. In germline, CDR1 is MNHEY, CDR2 SMNVEV (reference sequence). This CDR3 is CASSTLTGPLANQPQRF. The CDR3 DNA follows: TGTGCCAGCAGTACGTTGACAGGCCCATTAGCCAATCAGCCCCAGCGTTTT.

This clonotype was observed many times. The chain joins TRBV3-1 to TRBJ2-3, with 7 nucleotides matching TRBD1. CDR1 is LGHDT, CDR2 YNNKEL, per germline (reference sequence). This CDR3 is 15 amino acids long. J lost 1 base, V lost 2 bases, and 3 bases had no gene match. The CDR3 region has the DNA TGTGCCAGCAGCCAAATTCAGGGGGGCACAGATACGCAGTATTTT. As protein: CASSQIQGGTDTQYF.

This sequence joins TRBV2 and TRBJ2-1, with no clear D. Trimming pared 5 bases from V and 15 bases from J, leaving 11 bases between. Germline CDR1 and CDR2: SNHLY and FYNNEI. The CDR3 has 10 amino acids. Written as DNA, the CDR3 is TGTGCCAGCAGTATGACGTGGGTGTTCTTC. It codes for CASSMTWVFF.

At least ten counts were recorded for this clonotype. The V call is TRBV28, the J call TRBJ2-1; possibly TRBD2 for D (6 bases). Germline CDR1 MDHEN, CDR2 SYDVKM. This CDR3 has 13 residues. Trimming pared 7 bases from V and 8 bases from J, leaving 15 bases between. The CDR3 region is CASKLTGEYEQFF. CDR3 DNA sequence: TGTGCCAGCAAATTAACGGGGGAATATGAGCAGTTCTTC.

This clonotype was seen at least ten times. The J gene is TRBJ1-6, the V gene TRBV30; 7 nucleotides agree with TRBD1. Germline CDR1 and CDR2: GTSNPN and SVGIG (reference sequence). With V trimmed by 3 bases and J by 7 bases, 3 bases remained unmatched. There are 13 residues in the CDR3. The CDR3 nucleotides read TGTGCCTGGAGCACAGGGGCCAATTCACCCCTCCACTTT. Amino acid sequence: CAWSTGANSPLHF. Full variable domain (missing parts from reference TRBV30 and TRBJ1-6): SQTIHQWPATLVQPVGSPLSLECTVEGTSNPNLYWYRQAAGRGLQLLFYSVGIGQISSEVPQNLSASRPQDRQFILSSKKLLLSDSGFYLCAWSTGANSPLHFGNGTRLTVT.